Shown below are 16 T cell receptor beta chains from a single sample sequenced in a study of T-cell reconstitution after alpha-beta-depleted transplantation in children. Library preparation (for TCRbeta) was performed with unique molecular identifiers. TCRdb re-called the PCR reads with MiXCR, one entry per CDR3 protein. The sample holds 140,000 to 150,000 distinct CDR3 sequences, about 8.8% seen once. Source: PBMCs, mostly from graft donor cells, taken 180 days after TCRalphabeta/CD19-depleted stem cell transplant. Every receptor here comes from a female patient aged 2 to 10 who had a stem cell transplant for congenital amegakaryocytic thrombocytopenia, so the T cells may come from the graft donor.

The CDR3 sequence: CASSADRLSGNTIYF. CDR3 DNA: TGTGCCAGCTCAGCTGACAGACTCTCTGGAAACACCATATATTTT. The rearrangement uses TRBV18 and TRBJ1-3; tentative D call: TRBD1 (5 bases). The CDR3 loop spans 15 amino acids. V was cut by 5 bases and J by 0 bases, with 11 bases left in between. Germline V gene data show CDR1 as KGHSH and CDR2 as LQKENI.

This clonotype was picked up many times. This chain uses TRBV7-2 with TRBJ2-7; 10 bases line up with TRBD1. The CDR3 extends over 15 amino acids. V shed 6 bases, J shed 3 bases, and the junction held 8 bases outside the gene matches. Per the germline V gene, CDR1 is SGHTA and CDR2 is FQGNSA. The chain's CDR3 is CASRLRTGGLYEQYF. The CDR3 region has the DNA TGTGCCAGCAGACTTAGGACAGGGGGACTCTACGAGCAGTACTTC.

This clonotype was picked up many times. The V call is TRBV7-2, the J call TRBJ1-2; a weak D match, TRBD1 (5 bases). CDR1 SGHTA and CDR2 FQGNSA come from the germline V gene. The V gene lost 3 bases and the J gene lost 3 bases, with 8 bases spanning the gap. CDR3 size: 13 residues. The CDR3 protein is CASSLGPDYGYTF. The CDR3 DNA follows: TGTGCCAGCAGCTTGGGGCCAGACTATGGCTACACCTTC.

This clonotype was picked up many times. The chain couples TRBV6-5 to TRBJ2-5; D ambiguous. In germline, CDR1 is MNHEY, CDR2 SVGAGI. Between the trimmed V and J ends, which lost 2 bases and 1 base, there was a span of 8 bases. The CDR3 totals 14 residues. The CDR3 is CASSYTPSQETQYF. For the CDR3, the DNA is TGTGCCAGCAGTTACACTCCTTCCCAAGAGACCCAGTACTTC.

The V gene is TRBV5-1, the J gene TRBJ2-7; 8 nucleotides agree with TRBD2. V trimming: 0 bases; J trimming: 3 bases; junction bases outside the gene matches: 5. The germline gives CDR1 SGHRS, CDR2 YFSETQ. The CDR3 contains 15 residues. CDR3 loop: CASSLGLAGNYEQYF. The CDR3, as DNA: TGCGCCAGCAGCTTGGGGCTAGCGGGTAACTACGAGCAGTACTTC.

The table lists this clonotype with a few counts. The rearrangement joins TRBV21-1 to TRBJ1-2; TRBD1, the D gene given by the table, was not confirmed from the DNA. TRBV21-1 is a known pseudogene. This CDR3 spans 18 amino acids. The CDR3 protein is CASSAAGQGAKGERGYTF. The CDR3, as DNA: TGTGCCAGCAGCGCCGCCGGACAGGGAGCTAAGGGGGAACGAGGCTACACCTTC.

The chain carries TRBV5-4 and TRBJ2-7; D is perhaps TRBD2 (7 bases). Germline assignment: CDR1 SGHNT and CDR2 YYREEE (reference sequence). The V and J ends lost 4 bases and 4 bases respectively, with 18 bases between them. This CDR3 contains 15 residues. The CDR3 DNA is TGTGCCAGCAGCCCGGGGGGCCTAGGGTCTTACGAGCAGTACTTC. It encodes CASSPGGLGSYEQYF.

A note on this clonotype: One end of the junction does not line up with germline, which may come from a read error. The chain is built from TRBV20-1 and TRBJ1-6; 9 bases are a match to TRBD1. The CDR3 has 14 amino acids. From germline, CDR1 is DFQATT and CDR2 SNEGSKA (reference sequence). CDR3 region: CSARGSRTGTGISF. CDR3 nucleotide sequence: TGCAGTGCTAGAGGGTCCAGGACCGGGACAGGGATTTCATTT.

The rearrangement uses TRBV7-6 and TRBJ1-3; the D is unclear. Trimming stripped 1 base from V and 0 bases from J, with 10 bases between. This CDR3 contains 16 residues. Germline V lookup: CDR1 SGHVS, CDR2 FNYEAQ. CDR3 bases: TGTGCCAGCAGCTTAGTTCCCGGACTCTCTGGAAACACCATATATTTT. Its translation is CASSLVPGLSGNTIYF.

The sample holds many counts of this clonotype. This chain uses TRBV10-1 with TRBJ1-1; perhaps TRBD1 as D (6 bases). V was clipped by 7 bases and J by 3 bases, with 6 bases between them. This CDR3 is 11 amino acids long. CDR1 WNHNN and CDR2 SYGVQD come from the germline V gene (reference sequence). The CDR3 protein is CASKGDTEAFF. DNA of the CDR3: TGCGCCAGCAAGGGGGACACTGAAGCTTTCTTT.

This clonotype is medium-sized by share. The V call is TRBV5-5, the J call TRBJ1-1; D not certain. The CDR3 has 15 amino acids. V was trimmed by 7 bases and J by 0 bases, leaving 16 bases between them. Germline loops: CDR1 SGHKS, CDR2 YYEKEE (reference sequence). CDR3 DNA sequence: TGTGCCAGCGACCCTATGAGGACGGTGAACACTGAAGCTTTCTTT. Protein product: CASDPMRTVNTEAFF.

This clonotype was seen ten or more times. This chain links TRBV6-5 with TRBJ2-7; possibly TRBD1 or TRBD2 for D (5 bases each). V lost 2 bases and J lost 9, with 8 bases in between. Germline CDR1 reads MNHEY; CDR2 reads SVGAGI. The CDR3 has 11 amino acids. The CDR3 loop is CASSYGGRQYF. The CDR3 coding sequence is TGTGCCAGCAGTTACGGGGGACGGCAGTACTTC.

This clonotype was recorded at least ten times. The rearrangement joins TRBV5-6 to TRBJ2-1; D unclear. Germline V CDR1 and CDR2: SGHDT, YYEEEE. V lost 0 bases to trimming and J lost 1 base, with 8 bases between them. The CDR3 consists of 15 residues. CDR3 sequence (DNA): TGTGCCAGCAGCTTGGAGCCAAATTCCTACAATGAGCAGTTCTTC. This translates into CASSLEPNSYNEQFF.

This clonotype was recorded many times. This sequence joins TRBV6-5 and TRBJ2-1; D is undetermined. Trimming removed 9 bases from V and 7 bases from J, with 16 bases in between. CDR1 is MNHEY, CDR2 SVGAGI, per germline. This CDR3 region has 13 residues. Written as DNA, the CDR3 is TGTGCCAGTACCGGGTCCTTCGGGAATGAGCAGTTCTTC. Translated: CASTGSFGNEQFF.

About this clonotype itself: This sequence may be a read error, since a much larger clone differs from it by one base. The rearrangement joins TRBV20-1 to TRBJ2-1; 10 nucleotides match TRBD2. The CDR3 totals 13 residues. The germline CDR1 and CDR2 sequences are DFQATT and SNEGSKA (reference sequence). CDR3 sequence reads: CGASGSGYNEQFF. For the CDR3, the DNA is TGCGGTGCTAGCGGGAGCGGCTACAATGAGCAGTTCTTC.

The chain has TRBV6-2 or TRBV6-3 and TRBJ1-5, with D perhaps TRBD1 (5 bases). V lost 6 bases and J 5 bases, leaving 14 bases between the germline ends. The CDR3 is made up of 14 amino acids. The germline gives CDR1 MNHEY, CDR2 SVGEGT. DNA of the CDR3: TGTGCCAGCAGCCCTTGGGGGGAGGATCAGCCCCAGCATTTT. Translated: CASSPWGEDQPQHF.